Listed here is a single T cell receptor (beta chain). Its antigen is still unknown. The sample belongs to a study of blood T cells in healthy people across ages. Using a J-beta primer mix together with a sample-barcoded 5' primer, a second PCR was run for roughly 7 to 11 cycles. Carrying 12 random nucleotides, a template-switch adaptor labeled each individual cDNA molecule. MiXCR was run by TCRdb on the 5' RACE reads, yielding one entry per CDR3 protein. The table includes approximately 700,000 distinct CDR3 sequences, approximately 29% detected once. Per germline, CDR1 MGHRA and CDR2 YSYEKL. The V and J ends lost 6 bases and 5 bases, in that order; junction bases with no gene match: 10. This CDR3 is 16 amino acids long. Overall study findings and caveats: Strong correlation linked observed beta diversity and percent naive T cells.

The specimen sequenced was blood. The receptor comes from an elderly woman in good health. The chain employs TRBV4-1 and TRBJ2-1; 10 bases map to TRBD2. CDR3 DNA: TGCGCCAGCAGTTCAGAAGGGCTAGCGGGAGACAATGAGCAGTTCTTC. It yields the protein CASSSEGLAGDNEQFF.